Each of the 13 T cell receptor beta chains below was sequenced from the same sample in a study of T and B cells in COVID-19 patients. Blood genomic DNA input for TRB amplification was 250-500 ng. TRB rearrangements were amplified by multiplex PCR with BIOMED2 TRB-A/B primers. TCRdb re-analysed the multiplex PCR reads in MiXCR, keeping a single row per CDR3 protein. The table records fewer than 15,000 distinct CDR3 sequences, over 25% of them present only once. Sample: blood. These receptors were taken from a human donor who had recovered from COVID-19.

This clonotype is medium-sized in the sample. This chain links TRBV6-2 or TRBV6-3 with TRBJ2-3; 8 bases fit TRBD2. CDR1 MNHEY and CDR2 SVGEGT come from the germline V gene. The CDR3 length is 14 residues. Trimming took 7 bases from V and 5 from J; bases not matched to a gene: 8. This CDR3 is CASKGGRMGDTQYF. The CDR3 region has the DNA TGTGCCAGCAAGGGCGGGAGGATGGGAGATACGCAGTATTTT.

This clonotype was observed a handful of times. J is TRBJ2-7 and V is TRBV7-9, with 10 bases identical to TRBD1. The germline gives CDR1 SEHNR, CDR2 FQNEAQ (reference sequence). This CDR3 is 14 amino acids long. The J segment lost 5 bases and the V segment lost 5 bases, leaving 6 bases of the junction unmatched. CDR3 protein: CASSLGTGVDEQYF. CDR3 sequence (DNA): TGTGCCAGCAGCCTCGGGACAGGGGTAGACGAGCAGTACTTC.

The chain carries TRBV6-5 and TRBJ1-3; no clear D. CDR1 is MNHEY, CDR2 SVGAGI, per germline. The CDR3 length is 20 residues. Trimming cost V 2 bases and J 0 bases, with 23 bases left between them. The CDR3 nucleotides read TGTGCCAGCAGTTACGCCGCATCCCGGGCCCAACCCCGCTCTGGAAACACCATATATTTT. It codes for CASSYAASRAQPRSGNTIYF.

The chain carries TRBV29-1 and TRBJ2-5; D may be TRBD1 (7 bases). Germline-derived CDR1 and CDR2 are SQVTM and ANQGSEA. The V gene lost 7 bases and the J gene lost 5 bases, with 17 bases spanning the gap. This CDR3 spans 13 amino acids. The CDR3 DNA reads TGCAGCGCAATGACAGGGAGGTGGGAGACCCAGTACTTC. Translated: CSAMTGRWETQYF.

J is TRBJ1-3 and V is TRBV5-1; 7 bases fit TRBD1. Germline CDR1 is SGHRS and CDR2 is YFSETQ. V trimming: 5 bases; J trimming: 1 base; junction bases outside the gene matches: 3. The CDR3 runs 14 residues. This CDR3 is CASSLQGSGNTIYF. CDR3 nucleotides: TGCGCCAGCAGTTTACAGGGGTCTGGAAACACCATATATTTT.

CDR3 in amino acids: CASSYTGTGTNEKLFF. The CDR3 DNA sequence: TGTGCCAGCAGCTATACCGGGACAGGGACTAATGAAAAACTGTTTTTT. V gene TRBV7-9 combines with J gene TRBJ1-4; 9 nucleotides match TRBD1. CDR3 length equals 16 residues. Germline V gives CDR1 SEHNR, CDR2 FQNEAQ (reference sequence). V was pared by 4 bases and J by 2 bases, with 5 bases of the junction left unmatched.

This clonotype was counted a few times. V gene TRBV20-1 combines with J gene TRBJ2-3, with TRBD2 matching over 9 bases. The CDR3 length is 16 residues. Germline V CDR1 and CDR2: DFQATT, SNEGSKA (reference sequence). Trimming at V came to 6 bases and at J to 0 bases, leaving 10 bases not matched to a gene. The CDR3 nucleotides read TGCAGTGCCAGACCAGTAGCGGGGGTTAGCACAGATACGCAGTATTTT. It codes for CSARPVAGVSTDTQYF.

This clonotype is medium-sized (0.01 to 0.1%) in the sample. J is TRBJ2-5 and V is TRBV6-5; D unclear. CDR1 and CDR2 from the germline V gene are MNHEY and SVGAGI. The CDR3 totals 12 residues. Trimming stripped 6 bases from V and 7 bases from J, with 12 bases between. The CDR3 here is CASSPTPGTQYF. The DNA for the CDR3 is TGTGCCAGCAGCCCGACACCGGGGACCCAGTACTTC.

On this clonotype: Just one base apart from a much larger clone, this may be a read error. Written as DNA, the CDR3 is TGTGCCAGCAGTTCGCCGGGACAGGAGTCGTATGGCTACACCTTC. Translating gives CASSSPGQESYGYTF. This chain joins TRBV6-1 and TRBJ1-2; 8 bases are a match to TRBD1. Germline-derived CDR1 and CDR2 are MNHNS and SASEGT. V was clipped by 5 bases and J by 5 bases; unmatched bases: 10. The CDR3 has 15 residues.

Relative to its sample, this clonotype is medium-sized (0.01 to 0.1%). The J gene is TRBJ1-4, the V gene TRBV27, with 7 bases that match TRBD1. This CDR3 has 16 amino acids. Looked up from germline, CDR1 is MNHEY and CDR2 is SMNVEV (reference sequence). V dropped 1 base and J dropped 7; count of bases not matched to a gene: 9. CDR3 sequence reads: CASSLYWTGGGEKLFF. Here the CDR3 DNA reads TGTGCCAGCAGTTTATACTGGACAGGAGGGGGTGAAAAACTGTTTTTT.

V is TRBV13 and J is TRBJ2-3; 9 positions match TRBD1. In germline, CDR1 is PRHDT, CDR2 FYEKMQ (reference sequence). The CDR3 is 16 residues long. V lost 4 bases and J lost 4; bases outside the gene matches: 9. CDR3 bases: TGTGCCAGCAGCTCGGGACAGGGACTTGACTCAGATACGCAGTATTTT. It yields the protein CASSSGQGLDSDTQYF.

In its sample, this clonotype was seen many times. This chain uses TRBV19 with TRBJ1-5; TRBD1 might be the D (6 bases). The CDR3 totals 14 residues. Between the trimmed V and J ends, which lost 6 bases and 6 bases, there was a span of 15 bases. Germline-derived CDR1 and CDR2 are LNHDA and SQIVND (reference sequence). The CDR3 is CASSTTGSAQPQHF. The CDR3 nucleotides are TGTGCCAGTAGCACTACAGGGTCGGCTCAGCCCCAGCATTTT.

V gene TRBV19 combines with J gene TRBJ2-3; D unresolved. This CDR3 is built from 15 residues. The V end was cut by 4 bases, the J end by 4 bases, with 15 bases between. CDR1 and CDR2 (germline): LNHDA, SQIVND (reference sequence). The CDR3 sequence is CASSKVSSFADTQYF. DNA of the CDR3: TGTGCCAGTAGTAAAGTGTCTAGTTTTGCAGATACGCAGTATTTT.